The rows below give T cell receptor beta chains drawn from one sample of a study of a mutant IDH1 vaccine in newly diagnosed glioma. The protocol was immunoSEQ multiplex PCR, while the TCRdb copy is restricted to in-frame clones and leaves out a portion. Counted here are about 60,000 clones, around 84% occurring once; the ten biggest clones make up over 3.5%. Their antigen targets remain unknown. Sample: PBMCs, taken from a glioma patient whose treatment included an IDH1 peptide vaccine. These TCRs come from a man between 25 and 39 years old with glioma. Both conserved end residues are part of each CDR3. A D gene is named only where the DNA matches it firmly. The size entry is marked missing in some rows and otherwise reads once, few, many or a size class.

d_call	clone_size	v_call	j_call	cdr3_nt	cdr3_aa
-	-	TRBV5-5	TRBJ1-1	TGTGCCAGTACCGACAGTTTGAACACTGAAGCTTTCTTT	CASTDSLNTEAFF
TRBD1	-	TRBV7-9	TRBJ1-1	TGTGCCAGCAGCTACGGACAGGGAAGCGCTGAAGCTTTCTTT	CASSYGQGSAEAFF
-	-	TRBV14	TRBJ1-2	TGTGCCAGCAGCCAAGGATTCGGTGGCTACACCTTC	CASSQGFGGYTF
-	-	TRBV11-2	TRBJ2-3	TGTGCCAGCAGCTTAGATGTCGCTAGCACAGATACGCAGTATTTT	CASSLDVASTDTQYF
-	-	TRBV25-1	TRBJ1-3	TGTGCCAGCAGTGACTCTTGGATTTCCTCGAGCGGAAACACCATATATTTT	CASSDSWISSSGNTIYF
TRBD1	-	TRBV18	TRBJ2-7	TGTGCCAGCTCACCACCGGGGACAGGGCGGGCCTACGAGCAGTACTTC	CASSPPGTGRAYEQYF
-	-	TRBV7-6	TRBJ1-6	TGTGCCAGCAGGGTGGGGCTTAATTCACCCCTCCACTTT	CASRVGLNSPLHF
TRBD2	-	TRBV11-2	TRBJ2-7	TGTGCCAGCAGCTTCCGGGGGGGGCTTACCTACGAGCAGTACTTC	CASSFRGGLTYEQYF
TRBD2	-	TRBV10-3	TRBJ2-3	TGTGCCATCAGTAGCGGGACCACAGATACGCAGTATTTT	CAISSGTTDTQYF
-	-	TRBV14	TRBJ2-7	TGTGCCAGCAGCGTTGTCCGTAACGAGCAGTACTTC	CASSVVRNEQYF
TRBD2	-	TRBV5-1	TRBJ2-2	TGCGCCAGCAGCGGGCGGGGGACCACGAACACCGGGGAGCTGTTTTTT	CASSGRGTTNTGELFF
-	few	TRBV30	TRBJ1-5	TGTGCCTGGAGTGTACAAACGCTTCCCAATCAGCCCCAGCATTTT	CAWSVQTLPNQPQHF
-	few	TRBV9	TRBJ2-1	TGTGCCAGCAGCACCGACAATGAGCAGTTCTTC	CASSTDNEQFF
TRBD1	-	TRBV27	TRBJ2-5	TGTGCCAGCAGTTGGGGACAGGCCCAAGAGACCCAGTACTTC	CASSWGQAQETQYF